The 20 T cell receptor beta chains below come from one sample, sequenced in a study of Graves' ophthalmopathy and Graves' hyperthyroidism. Amplification of the TCR beta CDR3 regions used RNA transcripts (as template). HTBI primers were used in a first-round RT-PCR, which preceded a second-round multiplex PCR. TCRdb passed the multiplex PCR reads through MiXCR, listing each CDR3 protein once. The profile shows 660,000 or so distinct CDR3 sequences, about two fifths of them singletons. Sequences were obtained from peripheral blood. These receptors all stem from an adult man with Graves' ophthalmopathy.

This clonotype was counted many times. The rearrangement uses TRBV9 and TRBJ1-3; D gene ambiguous. The CDR3 is made up of 16 amino acids. Germline CDR1 is SGDLS and CDR2 is YYNGEE. Between the trimmed V and J ends, which lost 6 bases and 0 bases, there was a span of 16 bases. This CDR3 reads CASTKGGEPSGNTIYF. The DNA for the CDR3 is TGTGCCAGCACTAAAGGTGGTGAACCCTCTGGAAACACCATATATTTT.

This clonotype was counted at least ten times. V is TRBV19 and J is TRBJ1-4, with D perhaps TRBD1 (6 bases). V lost 5 bases to trimming and J lost 8 bases, with 12 bases between them. Germline CDR1 LNHDA, CDR2 SQIVND (reference sequence). The CDR3 consists of 13 residues. As DNA, the CDR3 is TGTGCCAGTAGTTTCACAGGGATGGAAAAACTGTTTTTT. The encoded protein is CASSFTGMEKLFF.

This clonotype was detected many times. The chain uses TRBV13 and TRBJ2-7; 9 bases map to TRBD1. Germline V gives CDR1 PRHDT, CDR2 FYEKMQ (reference sequence). This CDR3 comprises 16 residues. V shed 7 bases and J 5 bases; nucleotides not matched to a gene: 15. Here the CDR3 DNA reads TGTGCCAGCACCAGAAATGGGGGACAGGGTCCCAACGAGCAGTACTTC. It encodes CASTRNGGQGPNEQYF.

The chain joins TRBV5-1 to TRBJ1-1, with 7 bases identical to TRBD1. The germline V gene has CDR1 SGHRS and CDR2 YFSETQ. The CDR3 covers 20 residues. The junction had 22 bases not matched to a gene; V was cut back by 0 bases and J by 5 bases. The CDR3 nucleotides are TGCGCCAGCAGCTTGGTGGCCGTGACAGGGTCAGGAAGGGTAATAACTGAAGCTTTCTTT. It specifies CASSLVAVTGSGRVITEAFF.

This clonotype has only a few counts. The chain recombines TRBV2 with TRBJ1-1, with D possibly matching TRBD1 (5 bases). The CDR3 extends over 16 amino acids. The germline V gene encodes CDR1 SNHLY and CDR2 FYNNEI. V lost 5 bases and J 2 bases, leaving 18 bases between the germline ends. The CDR3 spells CASSHRLGGGNTEAFF. The DNA of the CDR3 is TGTGCCAGCAGTCACAGATTGGGGGGAGGTAACACTGAAGCTTTCTTT. Full variable domain (outside the CDR3, taken from reference TRBV2 and TRBJ1-1): EPEVTQTPSHQVTQMGQEVILRCVPISNHLYFYWYRQILGQKVEFLVSFYNNEISEKSEIFDDQFSVERPDGSNFTLKIRSTKLEDSAMYFCASSHRLGGGNTEAFFGQGTRLTVV.

The J gene is TRBJ1-4, the V gene TRBV9; D remains ambiguous. Germline lookup yields CDR1 SGDLS and CDR2 YYNGEE. V was cut by 5 bases and J by 8 bases, with 19 bases left in between. This CDR3 has 15 amino acids. CDR3 protein: CASSLGGEGNEKLFF. As DNA, the CDR3 is TGTGCCAGCAGTTTAGGCGGGGAAGGGAACGAAAAACTGTTTTTT.

This clonotype was observed a handful of times. The chain is built from TRBV19 and TRBJ2-2; 11 bases fit TRBD1. The CDR3 runs to 16 residues. V lost 7 bases to trimming and J lost 4 bases; unmatched junction nucleotides: 8. CDR1 and CDR2 (germline): LNHDA, SQIVND (reference sequence). The CDR3: CASNPGQGVFTGELFF. CDR3 nucleotide sequence: TGTGCCAGTAACCCGGGACAGGGGGTGTTCACCGGGGAGCTGTTTTTT.

Turning to this clonotype: A much larger clone differs by one base, so this may be a read error. The chain combines TRBV19 with TRBJ1-1; the D gene is possibly TRBD1 (6 bases). Germline CDR1 LNHDA, CDR2 SQIVND (reference sequence). This CDR3 is built from 13 residues. The CDR3 DNA sequence: TGTGCCAGTAGTAGCGGGGACAACACTGGAGCTTTCTTT. Its translation: CASSSGDNTGAFF.

In this sample, this clonotype turned up a few times. The chain links TRBV4-2 to TRBJ1-1; D is unclear. The V gene lost 1 base and the J gene lost 3 bases, with 9 bases spanning the gap. Germline values: CDR1 LGHNA, CDR2 YNFKEQ. The CDR3 extends over 14 amino acids. The CDR3 protein is CASSQGGLDTEAFF. The CDR3 region has the DNA TGTGCCAGCAGCCAAGGAGGGTTGGACACTGAAGCTTTCTTT.

This clonotype was seen ten or more times. The rearrangement uses TRBV2 and TRBJ2-7; D gene ambiguous. Germline V CDR1 and CDR2: SNHLY, FYNNEI. This CDR3 spans 14 amino acids. V gave up 1 base and J gave up 7 bases, with 14 bases separating them. The CDR3 nucleotides are TGTGCCAGCAGTGAAGAATCCCCGAGGAGAGAGCAGTACTTC. It specifies CASSEESPRREQYF.

This chain connects TRBV20-1 to TRBJ1-2; tentatively, D is TRBD1 (5 bases). V shed 6 bases and J shed 4 bases, with 9 bases lying between them. The germline CDR1 and CDR2 sequences are DFQATT and SNEGSKA (reference sequence). CDR3 length: 11 amino acids. The CDR3 sequence is CSARRGYGYTF. Here the CDR3 DNA reads TGCAGTGCCAGAAGGGGCTATGGCTACACCTTC.

The rearrangement joins TRBV29-1 to TRBJ1-1, with unresolved D. V was pared by 4 bases and J by 4 bases, with 16 bases between. The CDR3 loop spans 14 amino acids. Germline CDR1 SQVTM, CDR2 ANQGSEA. Here the CDR3 DNA reads TGCAGCGTTGGACTAGCGGGAGGGAGCACTGAAGCTTTCTTT. Its translation is CSVGLAGGSTEAFF.

This rearrangement joins TRBV6-1 to TRBJ1-2; D is perhaps TRBD1 (5 bases). V shed 8 bases and J shed 8 bases, with 15 bases lying between them. Germline V CDR1 and CDR2: MNHNS, SASEGT. This CDR3 comprises 12 residues. The CDR3 protein is CASASRAGGYTF. The CDR3 nucleotides read TGTGCCAGCGCCTCCAGGGCCGGGGGCTACACCTTC.

This clonotype was counted ten times or more. The chain carries TRBV20-1 and TRBJ2-7, with 9 nucleotides matching TRBD2. The CDR3 extends over 13 amino acids. Germline-derived CDR1 and CDR2 are DFQATT and SNEGSKA (reference sequence). V shed 2 bases, J shed 3 bases, and the junction held 2 bases outside the gene matches. The CDR3 loop reads CSARRLADYEQYF. The CDR3 DNA reads as TGCAGTGCTAGAAGACTAGCGGACTACGAGCAGTACTTC.

This clonotype was observed many times. The gene calls are TRBV7-9 and TRBJ1-1; no definite D call. The CDR3 covers 12 residues. V was pared by 6 bases and J by 7 bases, with 12 bases between. Looked up from germline, CDR1 is SEHNR and CDR2 is FQNEAQ (reference sequence). This chain's CDR3 is CASRPSWDEAFF. The DNA of the CDR3 is TGTGCCAGCAGACCCTCCTGGGATGAAGCTTTCTTT.

This clonotype showed up many times. The chain couples TRBV10-2 to TRBJ1-6; D is uncertain. The CDR3 extends over 13 amino acids. Germline values: CDR1 WSHSY, CDR2 SAAADI. Deletions cut 6 bases from V and 9 bases from J, with 12 bases between. The CDR3 region is CASRSQRVSPLHF. The CDR3 region has the DNA TGCGCCAGCAGATCTCAAAGGGTTTCACCCCTCCACTTT.

V gene TRBV5-8 combines with J gene TRBJ1-2; TRBD1 matches at 8 bases. V shed 4 bases, J shed 5 bases, and the junction held 10 bases outside the gene matches. Germline loops: CDR1 SGHTS, CDR2 YDEGEE. The CDR3 extends over 15 amino acids. The chain's CDR3 is CASSGTGVFSYGYTF. The CDR3 DNA follows: TGTGCCAGCAGCGGGACAGGAGTCTTTTCGTATGGCTACACCTTC. The full variable domain, completed using reference TRBV5-8 and TRBJ1-2, is EAGVTQSPTHLIKTRGQQATLRCSPISGHTSVYWYQQALGLGLQFLLWYDEGEERNRGNFPPRFSGRQFPNYSSELNVNALELEDSALYLCASSGTGVFSYGYTFGSGTRLTVV.

In this sample, this clonotype turned up many times. This sequence joins TRBV24-1 and TRBJ2-2, with D unresolved. The V gene lost 4 bases and the J gene lost 0 bases, with 11 bases spanning the gap. From germline, CDR1 is KGHDR and CDR2 SFDVKD. The CDR3 has 16 amino acids. Here the CDR3 reads CATSDHRLANTGELFF. CDR3 nucleotide sequence: TGTGCCACCAGTGACCACCGGCTAGCGAACACCGGGGAGCTGTTTTTT.

Notes on this clonotype: At one end the junction does not follow the germline gene, possibly because of a read error. The rearrangement links TRBV11-1 to TRBJ2-5; TRBD2 is a possible D gene (7 bases). The CDR3 covers 15 residues. The germline V gene has CDR1 SGHAT and CDR2 FQDESV (reference sequence). In nucleotides, the CDR3 is TGTGCCGGCAGCTTAGGGGGAGGGTTCCAAGAGACCCAGTACTTC. It is translated as CAGSLGGGFQETQYF.

This clonotype was seen many times. This chain links TRBV29-1 with TRBJ1-4; 11 bases agree with TRBD1. The CDR3 length is 15 residues. V was clipped by 4 bases and J by 8 bases; unmatched bases: 9. From germline, CDR1 is SQVTM and CDR2 ANQGSEA. CDR3 sequence: CSVAHGQGAREKLFF. CDR3 in DNA: TGCAGCGTTGCCCACGGACAGGGGGCGCGAGAAAAACTGTTTTTT. Supplemented by reference TRBV29-1 and TRBJ1-4, the full variable domain reads SAVISQKPSRDICQRGTSLTIQCQVDSQVTMMFWYRQQPGQSLTLIATANQGSEATYESGFVIDKFPISRPNLTFSTLTVSNMSPEDSSIYLCSVAHGQGAREKLFFGSGTQLSVL.